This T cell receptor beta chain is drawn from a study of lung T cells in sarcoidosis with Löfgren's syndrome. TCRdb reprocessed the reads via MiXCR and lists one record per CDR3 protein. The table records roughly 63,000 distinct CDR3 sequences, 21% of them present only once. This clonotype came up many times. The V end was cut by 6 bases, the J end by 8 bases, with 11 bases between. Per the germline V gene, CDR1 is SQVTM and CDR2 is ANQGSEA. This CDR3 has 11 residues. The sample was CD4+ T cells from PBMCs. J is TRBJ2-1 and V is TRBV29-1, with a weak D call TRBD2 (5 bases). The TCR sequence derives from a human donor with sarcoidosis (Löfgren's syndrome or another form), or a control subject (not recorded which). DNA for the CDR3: TGCAGCGTCACCACTAGTTATGAGCAGTTCTTC. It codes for CSVTTSYEQFF.